A single sample is the source of the 25 T cell receptor beta chains below, sequenced in a study of cytomegalovirus exposure and HLA in healthy donors. TCRdb keeps only in-frame clones here, not all; method: immunoSEQ multiplex PCR. The sample includes 50,000 to 65,000 clones, 95% of them seen just once. Material for sequencing was PBMCs. The receptors stem from a woman between 18 and 29 years old in good health and CMV-seropositive.

This chain connects TRBV2 to TRBJ1-1; D is undetermined. V shed 0 bases and J shed 4 bases, with 12 bases lying between them. CDR1 is SNHLY, CDR2 FYNNEI, per germline. This CDR3 is 15 amino acids long. CDR3 sequence: CASSEALRVGTEAFF. As DNA, the CDR3 is TGTGCCAGCAGTGAAGCGCTGCGGGTGGGCACTGAAGCTTTCTTT.

The gene calls are TRBV4-1 and TRBJ2-7, with TRBD2 matching over 8 bases. Germline V gene sequence: CDR1 MGHRA, CDR2 YSYEKL. J gave up 3 bases and V 5 bases, and 9 bases lay outside the gene matches. This CDR3 has 15 amino acids. CDR3 sequence (DNA): TGCGCCAGCAGCGAGTGGGGGACTAGTCTCTACGAGCAGTACTTC. This sequence encodes CASSEWGTSLYEQYF.

This chain connects TRBV6-5 to TRBJ1-1, with 11 bases aligning to TRBD1. The CDR3 loop spans 15 amino acids. The junction had 7 bases not matched to a gene; V was cut back by 6 bases and J by 4 bases. Looked up from germline, CDR1 is MNHEY and CDR2 is SVGAGI. Here the CDR3 reads CASRGDRGIGTEAFF. The CDR3, as DNA: TGTGCCAGCAGGGGGGACAGGGGGATAGGCACTGAAGCTTTCTTT.

The rearrangement uses TRBV4-2 and TRBJ2-1; 10 nucleotides match TRBD2. Germline values: CDR1 LGHNA, CDR2 YNFKEQ. After removal of 4 bases from V and 5 bases from J, the junction contained 20 bases not matched to a gene. The CDR3 totals 20 residues. The CDR3 coding sequence is TGTGCCAGCAGCCTTTACATATCGACAAGCGGGAGGGCTCGGCACAATGAGCAGTTCTTC. Amino acid sequence: CASSLYISTSGRARHNEQFF.

J is TRBJ2-2 and V is TRBV7-3; 8 positions match TRBD2. Looked up from germline, CDR1 is SGHTA and CDR2 is FQGTGA. The V and J ends lost 1 base and 4 bases, in that order; junction bases with no gene match: 2. The CDR3 has 15 residues. The CDR3 DNA reads TGTGCCAGCAGCTTAAAGGCGGGGGGCACCGGGGAGCTGTTTTTT. Its translation: CASSLKAGGTGELFF.

The chain links TRBV28 to TRBJ2-3, with 8 bases matching TRBD2. Germline loops: CDR1 MDHEN, CDR2 SYDVKM. This CDR3 comprises 15 residues. The junction had 3 bases not matched to a gene; V was cut back by 4 bases and J by 0 bases. CDR3 DNA sequence: TGTGCCAGCAGTTCCCCTAGCGGGAGCACAGATACGCAGTATTTT. This translates into CASSSPSGSTDTQYF.

The chain is built from TRBV5-6 and TRBJ2-7, with a possible D match to TRBD1 (5 bases). With 5 bases removed from V and 3 bases from J, the gap between germline ends came to 9 bases. The CDR3 has 12 amino acids. Germline V gives CDR1 SGHDT, CDR2 YYEEEE. CDR3 bases: TGTGCCAGCAGAGGGGTTAGCTACGAGCAGTACTTC. It is translated as CASRGVSYEQYF.

The chain carries TRBV7-2 and TRBJ2-7; 9 bases align to TRBD1. Germline CDR1 reads SGHTA; CDR2 reads FQGNSA. CDR3 length equals 18 residues. Trimming at V came to 1 base and at J to 4 bases, leaving 14 bases not matched to a gene. As DNA, the CDR3 is TGTGCCAGCAGCTTAGTTAGGGGTGGGGGACAGGGACGTTACGAGCAGTACTTC. Protein sequence: CASSLVRGGGQGRYEQYF. Drawing the rest from reference TRBV7-2 and TRBJ2-7, the complete variable domain is GAGVSQSPSNKVTEKGKDVELRCDPISGHTALYWYRQSLGQGLEFLIYFQGNSAPDKSGLPSDRFSAERTGGSVSTLTIQRTQQEDSAVYLCASSLVRGGGQGRYEQYFGPGTRLTVT.

The chain has TRBV27 and TRBJ2-7; D perhaps matches TRBD1 (6 bases). Trimming removed 10 bases from V and 7 bases from J, with 20 bases in between. Germline V gives CDR1 MNHEY, CDR2 SMNVEV (reference sequence). CDR3 length equals 13 residues. The CDR3: CATSPGAGAEQYF. The DNA of the CDR3 is TGTGCCACCAGCCCTGGGGCAGGGGCAGAGCAGTACTTC.

The V gene is TRBV5-4, the J gene TRBJ1-1, with TRBD1 identical over 8 bases. The V segment lost 6 bases and the J segment 4 bases; nucleotides outside the gene matches: 2. The length of the CDR3 is 12 residues. Germline-derived CDR1 and CDR2 are SGHNT and YYREEE (reference sequence). This CDR3 reads CASNTGGTEAFF. The CDR3 DNA reads TGTGCCAGCAACACAGGGGGCACTGAAGCTTTCTTT.

The chain couples TRBV27 to TRBJ1-1; possible D gene TRBD1, 6 bases. The CDR3 runs 16 residues. From germline, CDR1 is MNHEY and CDR2 SMNVEV (reference sequence). Between the trimmed V and J ends, which lost 5 bases and 1 base, there was a span of 17 bases. DNA of the CDR3: TGTGCCAGCAGTGCCCCAGGGGTGGCCGCGAACACTGAAGCTTTCTTT. Translated, it gives CASSAPGVAANTEAFF.

The rearrangement links TRBV6-5 to TRBJ1-1; unclear D gene. CDR1 and CDR2 (germline): MNHEY, SVGAGI. This CDR3 contains 13 residues. With 3 bases removed from V and 1 base from J, the gap between germline ends came to 6 bases. CDR3 in DNA: TGTGCCAGCAGTTATTGGGCGAACACTGAAGCTTTCTTT. The encoded protein is CASSYWANTEAFF.

V is TRBV6-5 and J is TRBJ1-2; the D gene is possibly TRBD1 (5 bases). Germline CDR1 is MNHEY and CDR2 is SVGAGI. CDR3 length: 14 residues. Deletions cut 2 bases from V and 7 bases from J, with 14 bases between. The CDR3 DNA reads as TGTGCCAGCAGTTACGGTGGGGGGGAGTCTGGCTACACCTTC. This encodes CASSYGGGESGYTF.

The CDR3 coding sequence is TGTGCCAGCAGTGGGGAAAAGGGGGAGACCCAGTACTTC. Its protein is CASSGEKGETQYF. The chain links TRBV2 to TRBJ2-5, with TRBD1 as a possible D gene (5 bases). There are 13 residues in the CDR3. With 4 bases removed from V and 5 bases from J, the gap between germline ends came to 11 bases. CDR1 and CDR2 from the germline V gene are SNHLY and FYNNEI.

The chain recombines TRBV9 with TRBJ2-1; D is perhaps TRBD2 (5 bases). V was clipped by 4 bases and J by 9 bases, with 29 bases between them. The CDR3 runs to 18 residues. Germline CDR1 SGDLS, CDR2 YYNGEE. As DNA, the CDR3 is TGTGCCAGCAGCCCCCTCTTAGGACTTATTACTGGGAACAGTGAGCAGTTCTTC. Its translation: CASSPLLGLITGNSEQFF.

This chain uses TRBV7-2 with TRBJ2-5; D is undetermined. The CDR3 has 12 amino acids. Germline V gene lookup returns CDR1 SGHTA and CDR2 FQGNSA. V dropped 4 bases and J dropped 3 bases, with 6 bases sitting between them. The CDR3 DNA is TGTGCCAGCAGCTCTACCAAAGAGACCCAGTACTTC. Protein product: CASSSTKETQYF.

The chain has TRBV6-5 and TRBJ2-5, with a possible D match to TRBD2 (6 bases). V dropped 4 bases and J dropped 1 base, with 10 bases sitting between them. The CDR3 loop spans 14 amino acids. CDR1 is MNHEY and CDR2 is SVGAGI in the germline V gene. In DNA, the CDR3 is TGTGCCAGCAGTTTACGGGACTTCCAAGAGACCCAGTACTTC. Translating it yields CASSLRDFQETQYF.

This CDR3 reads CAISEDSNYGYTF. CDR3 nucleotides: TGTGCCATCAGTGAGGACAGTAACTATGGCTACACCTTC. J is TRBJ1-2 and V is TRBV10-3, with TRBD1 as a possible D gene (5 bases). Per germline, CDR1 ENHRY and CDR2 SYGVKD. This CDR3 is built from 13 residues. V lost 2 bases, J lost 1 base, and 5 bases lay in between.

Concerning this clone itself: The junction differs from germline at one of its ends, possibly a read error. This chain links TRBV2 with TRBJ2-2, with TRBD1 matching over 7 bases. The CDR3 is 14 amino acids. Germline lookup yields CDR1 SNHLY and CDR2 FYNNEI. CDR3 coding DNA: TGTGCCAGCAGGGAAGACAGGGACACCGGGGAGCTGTTTTTT. Its protein product is CASREDRDTGELFF.

The CDR3 reads CASSSGTYYGYTF. In nucleotides, the CDR3 is TGTGCCAGCAGCTCCGGGACATACTATGGCTACACCTTC. The chain joins TRBV5-6 to TRBJ1-2, with D possibly matching TRBD1 (6 bases). Per the germline V gene, CDR1 is SGHDT and CDR2 is YYEEEE. CDR3 length: 13 amino acids. V was shortened by 3 bases and J by 3 bases, with 9 bases between the two germline ends.

This chain connects TRBV7-9 to TRBJ2-1; the match to TRBD2 covers 9 bases. This CDR3 region has 14 residues. With V trimmed by 7 bases and J by 4 bases, 5 bases remained unmatched. The germline gives CDR1 SEHNR, CDR2 FQNEAQ (reference sequence). The CDR3 DNA sequence: TGTGCCAGCACCCTGACTAGCGGATACAATGAGCAGTTCTTC. Its protein product is CASTLTSGYNEQFF. The full variable domain, completed using reference TRBV7-9 and TRBJ2-1, is DTGVSQNPRHKITKRGQNVTFRCDPISEHNRLYWYRQTLGQGPEFLTYFQNEAQLEKSRLLSDRFSAERPKGSFSTLEIQRTEQGDSAMYLCASTLTSGYNEQFFGPGTRLTVL.

The chain recombines TRBV4-1 with TRBJ2-7, with TRBD1 matching over 7 bases. Germline CDR1 and CDR2: MGHRA and YSYEKL. The V segment lost 0 bases and the J segment 7 bases; nucleotides outside the gene matches: 9. The CDR3 runs 15 residues. CDR3 protein: CASSQDPSQGVEQYF. For the CDR3, the DNA is TGCGCCAGCAGCCAAGATCCTTCGCAGGGGGTTGAGCAGTACTTC.

J is TRBJ2-3 and V is TRBV5-1, with 7 bases that match TRBD2. J was trimmed by 6 bases and V by 2 bases; bases with no gene match: 6. The CDR3 sequence is 14 residues long. Looked up from germline, CDR1 is SGHRS and CDR2 is YFSETQ. The CDR3 bases are TGCGCCAGCAGCTTAGGCGGGGGATTGGATACGCAGTATTTT. This encodes CASSLGGGLDTQYF.

The CDR3 spells CASSSGTGLWGGYTF. In DNA form, the CDR3 reads TGTGCCAGTAGTAGTGGAACAGGGTTATGGGGAGGCTACACCTTC. V is TRBV19 and J is TRBJ1-2, with a weak D call TRBD1 (6 bases). CDR3 length: 15 amino acids. CDR1 is LNHDA, CDR2 SQIVND, per germline (reference sequence). The V and J ends lost 4 bases and 8 bases respectively, with 20 bases between them.

J is TRBJ2-1 and V is TRBV28; 11 positions agree with TRBD2. The V and J ends lost 6 bases and 3 bases, in that order; junction bases with no gene match: 7. This CDR3 spans 16 amino acids. Germline V lookup: CDR1 MDHEN, CDR2 SYDVKM. CDR3 sequence: CASRRTSGYIYNEQFF. The DNA for the CDR3 is TGTGCCAGCAGGCGGACTAGCGGGTACATCTACAATGAGCAGTTCTTC. Combining the CDR3 with reference TRBV28 and TRBJ2-1 gives the whole variable domain DVKVTQSSRYLVKRTGEKVFLECVQDMDHENMFWYRQDPGLGLRLIYFSYDVKMKEKGDIPEGYSVSREKKERFSLILESASTNQTSMYLCASRRTSGYIYNEQFFGPGTRLTVL.